This is a list of T cell receptor beta chains from one sample in a study of T cells in localized non-small cell lung cancer. Profiled with immunoSEQ multiplex PCR; TCRdb holds only in-frame clones, not every one. The table has 18,000 or so clones, around four fifths seen once. The sample was peripheral blood, taken before any cancer treatment. The receptors were sampled from a female donor older than 55 with stage I lung adenocarcinoma. Each CDR3 is given with its conserved first and last residue. A D gene is named only where the DNA matches it firmly. Clone size is shown for a subset of rows, as once, few, many or a class of expanded clone.

TRBV7-2	TRBD1	TRBJ1-5	few	TGTGCCAGCAGCTTCATGGACAGGGGTGGTCAGCCCCAGCATTTT	CASSFMDRGGQPQHF
TRBV19	TRBD1	TRBJ1-1	few	TGTGCCAGTAGTACCCAGGGGGCCTTCGAAGCTTTCTTT	CASSTQGAFEAFF
TRBV5-8	.	TRBJ1-1	.	TGTGCCAGCAGCCCTCTACGGGGATGGGGGAGCACTGAAGCTTTCTTT	CASSPLRGWGSTEAFF
TRBV4-1	.	TRBJ1-1	.	TGCGCCAGCAGCCAACATCGACAGCCTGAAGCTTTCTTT	CASSQHRQPEAFF
TRBV29-1	.	TRBJ2-5	.	TGCAGCGTTGACTGGGACCCTCAAGAGACCCAGTACTTC	CSVDWDPQETQYF
TRBV7-8	.	TRBJ1-2	.	TGTGCCAGCACAGGGAGCCTGCCTATGGGCTACACCTTC	CASTGSLPMGYTF
TRBV9	.	TRBJ1-2	.	TGTGCCAGCAGCGCTACAGGGAACTATGGCTACACCTTC	CASSATGNYGYTF
TRBV7-9	.	TRBJ1-2	few	TGTGCCAGCAGCTCCGGTAGGGGGTTCTATGGCTACACCTTC	CASSSGRGFYGYTF
TRBV19	.	TRBJ2-1	.	TGTGCCAGTAGTATAGAAGGAGACGTCGGATCCTACAATGAGCAGTTCTTC	CASSIEGDVGSYNEQFF
TRBV5-8	.	TRBJ1-4	.	TGTGCCAGCAGCTTGCGGCAGCGTAATGAAAAACTGTTTTTT	CASSLRQRNEKLFF
TRBV30	.	TRBJ1-2	.	TGTGCCTGGAATCCGGGAGGGACCTTTAGTGGCTACACCTTC	CAWNPGGTFSGYTF
TRBV19	.	TRBJ1-4	.	TGTGCCAGTAGTATGTACGATGTGGGCGGCGAAAAACTGTTTTTT	CASSMYDVGGEKLFF
TRBV2	.	TRBJ1-5	.	TGTGCCAGTGGGGGAAGTGATAGCAATCAGCCCCAGCATTTT	CASGGSDSNQPQHF
TRBV2	TRBD1	TRBJ1-2	.	TGTGCCAGCACCGGGACAGGGAACGGTGGCTACACCTTC	CASTGTGNGGYTF
TRBV4-1	TRBD2	TRBJ2-7	.	TGCGCCAGCAGCCCCTCTAGCGGAGCCAACTCCTACGAGCAGTACTTC	CASSPSSGANSYEQYF
TRBV6-1	.	TRBJ1-2	.	TGTGCCAGCACCCGAACAGGACTATATGGCTACACCTTC	CASTRTGLYGYTF
TRBV14	.	TRBJ2-7	few	TGTGCCAGCAGCCAAGATTCGGCTTTGGGCAGAGAGTACGAGCAGTACTTC	CASSQDSALGREYEQYF
TRBV5-4	.	TRBJ1-1	.	TGTGCCAGCAGCTTTGGGGGAGAAGCTTTCTTT	CASSFGGEAFF
TRBV11-2	.	TRBJ1-2	.	TGTGCCAGCAGCTCCTTAGGGGCCTCCAGGGCGGCTAACTATGGCTACACCTTC	CASSSLGASRAANYGYTF
TRBV19	TRBD1	TRBJ2-1	.	TGTGCCACCTCGGGACAGGGGTTGAATGAGCAGTTCTTC	CATSGQGLNEQFF
TRBV30	.	TRBJ1-4	.	TGCGCCTGGAACCGACAGGTGGGAAGTGAAAAACTGTTTTTT	CAWNRQVGSEKLFF
TRBV7-2	.	TRBJ1-4	.	TGTGCCAGCAGCTTAGAGCGGGCCAGGGGAAAACTGTTTTTT	CASSLERARGKLFF